This TCR beta chain was found in a study of blood T cell repertoires in COVID-19. Study as a whole: COVID-19 samples, acute and convalescent, were from the United States, Italy and Spain.

Individuals drawn from around 24 US areas were roughly 18 to 95 years old. V shed 5 bases, J shed 1 base, and the junction held 3 bases outside the gene matches. Looked up from germline, CDR1 is LNHDA and CDR2 is SQIVND (reference sequence). The CDR3 is 14 amino acids. Only in-frame clones appear in the TCRdb table, and some are missing; sequencing was by immunoSEQ multiplex PCR. The sample lists about 260,000 clones, over 75% occurring once. The sequence came from a woman between 18 and 29 years old who had recovered from COVID-19. This chain connects TRBV19 to TRBJ2-5; 8 bases are shared with TRBD1. The sequencing sample was made of PBMCs or T cells enriched from blood (not recorded which). This CDR3 reads CASSSTGGQETQYF. The DNA for the CDR3 is TGTGCCAGTAGTTCAACAGGGGGCCAAGAGACCCAGTACTTC.